This is a list of T cell receptor beta chains from one sample in a study of blood T cell repertoires in COVID-19. The protocol was immunoSEQ multiplex PCR, while the TCRdb copy is restricted to in-frame clones and leaves out a portion. This sample yields about 130,000 clones, of which approximately 80% are seen a single time; approximately 9.9% belongs to the top ten. Specimen: peripheral blood. These receptors were taken from a man in his sixties who had recovered from COVID-19. The CDR3 runs from the conserved cysteine through the conserved F or W. D genes are given only for firm matches. Only some rows state a clone size, as once, few, many or a class for expanded clones.

NA	13	TRBV12-2	NA	TRBJ1-5	CAGPQGRNQPQHF	TGTGCAGGTCCACAGGGACGCAATCAGCCCCAGCATTTT
NA	12	TRBV6-2/TRBV6-3	NA	TRBJ2-1	CASSSGSNEQFF	TGTGCCAGCAGTTCAGGGTCGAATGAGCAGTTCTTC
NA	15	TRBV6-5	TRBD2	TRBJ2-1	CASRKRDSSYNEQFF	TGTGCCAGCAGGAAGCGGGATAGCTCCTACAATGAGCAGTTCTTC
NA	15	TRBV28	TRBD2	TRBJ2-2	CASTLSGEWTGELFF	TGTGCCAGCACCCTTAGCGGGGAGTGGACCGGGGAGCTGTTTTTT
NA	17	TRBV7-2	TRBD2	TRBJ2-7	CASSRSLAGGSSGEQYF	TGTGCCAGCAGCCGTTCCCTAGCGGGAGGTTCATCTGGGGAGCAGTACTTC
NA	18	TRBV4-2	TRBD1	TRBJ1-5	CASSQDQGQQYSNQPQHF	TGTGCCAGCAGCCAAGATCAGGGACAGCAATATAGCAATCAGCCCCAGCATTTT
NA	15	TRBV6-2/TRBV6-3	NA	TRBJ1-1	CASSYSKGSRAEAFF	TGTGCCAGCAGTTACTCGAAGGGATCGCGGGCTGAAGCTTTCTTT
NA	15	TRBV6-5	TRBD1	TRBJ1-5	CASSLRDSGNQPQHF	TGTGCCAGCAGCCTCCGGGACAGTGGCAATCAGCCCCAGCATTTT
NA	15	TRBV7-9	NA	TRBJ2-6	CAAAGAISGANVLTF	TGTGCCGCCGCGGGGGCGATCTCTGGGGCCAACGTCCTGACTTTC
few	15	TRBV5-1	TRBD1	TRBJ1-2	CASSQRQGGNYGYTF	TGCGCCAGCAGCCAGAGACAGGGAGGTAACTATGGCTACACCTTC
NA	15	TRBV19	TRBD1	TRBJ2-4	CASRPGQGAWDIQYF	TGTGCCAGTAGGCCGGGACAGGGGGCGTGGGACATTCAGTACTTC
NA	13	TRBV30	TRBD2	TRBJ2-5	CAGKLRGGGTQYF	TGTGCCGGGAAGCTGCGGGGGGGCGGGACCCAGTACTTC
NA	14	TRBV27	TRBD1	TRBJ1-2	CASAPQGGPYGYTF	TGTGCCAGCGCGCCACAGGGGGGCCCCTATGGCTACACCTTC
NA	15	TRBV10-3	TRBD1	TRBJ1-1	CAAEDRGRENTEAFF	TGTGCCGCGGAAGACAGGGGAAGGGAGAACACTGAAGCTTTCTTT
NA	16	TRBV19	TRBD2	TRBJ2-3	CASSGTSGFSTDTQYF	TGTGCCAGTAGTGGGACTAGCGGGTTTAGCACAGATACGCAGTATTTT
few	15	TRBV28	TRBD2	TRBJ2-5	CASSRTSGAQETQYF	TGTGCCAGCAGTAGGACTAGCGGGGCCCAAGAGACCCAGTACTTC
NA	15	TRBV27	NA	TRBJ1-2	CASSLNRNPNYGYTF	TGTGCCAGCAGTTTAAACAGGAACCCTAACTATGGCTACACCTTC
few	13	TRBV6-5	NA	TRBJ2-7	CASVPPGTYEQYF	TGTGCCAGCGTTCCACCGGGGACCTACGAGCAGTACTTC
NA	15	TRBV3-1/TRBV3-2	NA	TRBJ2-2	CASSQTDSHTGELFF	TGTGCCAGCAGCCAGACTGACAGCCACACCGGGGAGCTGTTTTTT
NA	15	TRBV7-2	NA	TRBJ2-7	CASSLAQGQRYEQYF	TGTGCCAGCAGCTTAGCCCAGGGCCAGCGCTACGAGCAGTACTTC
few	12	TRBV5-1	NA	TRBJ2-7	CASSRDNGEQYF	TGCGCCAGCAGCCGGGACAACGGCGAGCAGTACTTC
few	16	TRBV5-1	TRBD1	TRBJ2-3	CASSLAYRGITDTQYF	TGCGCCAGCAGCTTGGCCTACAGGGGAATTACAGATACGCAGTATTTT
NA	16	TRBV4-2	TRBD2	TRBJ2-7	CASSQDLLAGAYEQYF	TGTGCCAGCAGCCAAGATCTCCTAGCGGGGGCCTACGAGCAGTACTTC
few	13	TRBV6-5	TRBD1	TRBJ2-7	CASSYPGGAEQYF	TGTGCCAGCAGTTACCCAGGGGGCGCGGAGCAGTACTTC
few	16	TRBV6-1	NA	TRBJ1-5	CASSENLFGGIQPQHF	TGTGCCAGCAGTGAAAATCTGTTCGGGGGGATTCAGCCCCAGCATTTT
NA	15	TRBV11-1	NA	TRBJ2-3	CASSLASTVADTQYF	TGTGCCAGCAGCTTAGCAAGTACAGTTGCAGATACGCAGTATTTT
NA	11	TRBV29-1	NA	TRBJ1-2	CSTFSAGGYTF	TGCAGCACCTTTTCGGCCGGGGGCTACACCTTC
NA	14	TRBV28	NA	TRBJ1-3	CASSKGVIGNTIYF	TGTGCCAGCAGTAAGGGAGTAATTGGAAACACCATATATTTT
NA	17	TRBV15	TRBD2	TRBJ2-3	CATSRDHPGGSTDTQYF	TGTGCCACCAGCAGAGATCACCCGGGAGGGAGCACAGATACGCAGTATTTT